The rows below give T cell receptor beta chains drawn from one sample of a study of blood T cells in healthy people across ages. TCRdb ran MiXCR on the 5' RACE reads and lists one entry per CDR3 protein. The profile shows roughly 1.7 million distinct CDR3 sequences, about 35% of them singletons. The sequenced material came from blood. The receptor source for this set is a woman aged 25 to 39 in good health. CDR3s include the opening cysteine and the closing phenylalanine or tryptophan. The D gene is left open where the match is weak. Clone sizes are given selectively: once, few, many, or a class where the clone is expanded.

V gene	D gene	clone size	J gene	CDR3 protein	CDR3 DNA
TRBV7-2	-	many	TRBJ2-7	CASSLAVRRGAYEQYF	TGTGCCAGCAGCTTAGCGGTTCGCAGAGGGGCCTACGAGCAGTACTTC
TRBV6-1	-	-	TRBJ2-3	CASRSQERRGPGTDTQYF	TGTGCCAGCAGAAGTCAGGAGCGACGGGGACCGGGCACAGATACGCAGTATTTT
TRBV5-1	-	few	TRBJ2-7	CASSVGGQVSSYEQYF	TGCGCCAGCAGCGTGGGAGGACAGGTCAGCTCCTACGAGCAGTACTTC
TRBV7-9	-	-	TRBJ2-6	CASSITGKSGANVLTF	TGTGCCAGCAGCATAACAGGGAAATCTGGGGCCAACGTCCTGACTTTC
TRBV20-1	-	once	TRBJ2-6	CSATMPGTNVLTF	TGCAGTGCTACCATGCCAGGCACCAACGTCCTGACTTTC
TRBV12-3/TRBV12-4	-	few	TRBJ1-1	CASSLSPAMNTEAFF	TGTGCCAGCAGTTTAAGCCCGGCGATGAACACTGAAGCTTTCTTT
TRBV20-1	TRBD2	few	TRBJ2-1	CSARVGLATYNEQFF	TGCAGTGCTAGGGTCGGACTAGCGACATACAATGAGCAGTTCTTC
TRBV6-5	TRBD2	-	TRBJ2-1	CASKRSPGLEFGEQFF	TGTGCCAGCAAAAGATCACCGGGACTAGAGTTTGGTGAGCAGTTCTTC
TRBV28	-	many	TRBJ2-7	CASSLLMREQYF	TGTGCCAGCAGTCTCTTGATGAGGGAGCAGTACTTC
TRBV7-6	-	few	TRBJ2-1	CASRGSGAEQFF	TGTGCCAGCAGGGGAAGCGGAGCGGAGCAGTTCTTC
TRBV5-1	-	once	TRBJ1-1	CASSPRGGTTEAFF	TGCGCCAGCAGCCCCCGGGGAGGCACGACGGAAGCTTTCTTT
TRBV7-9	-	-	TRBJ2-7	CASSLDGHMSYEQYF	TGTGCCAGCAGCTTAGACGGACATATGAGCTACGAGCAGTACTTC
TRBV20-1	-	-	TRBJ2-1	CSAGWSSYNEQFF	TGCAGTGCCGGCTGGAGCTCCTACAATGAGCAGTTCTTC
TRBV7-9	-	-	TRBJ2-3	CASSLNGAKDTQYF	TGTGCCAGCAGCTTAAATGGGGCAAAGGATACGCAGTATTTT
TRBV7-8	-	few	TRBJ2-5	CASSDRSGGGQYF	TGTGCCAGCAGCGACAGGAGCGGCGGTGGCCAGTACTTC
TRBV4-2	-	-	TRBJ1-2	CASSQGDSGGYGYTF	TGTGCCAGCAGCCAAGGGGACTCTGGAGGCTATGGCTACACCTTC
TRBV5-1	TRBD2	-	TRBJ2-1	CASSDVGEAGPLSGYNEQFF	TGCGCCAGCAGCGACGTCGGGGAAGCGGGACCACTTTCGGGGTACAATGAGCAGTTCTTC
TRBV20-1	-	-	TRBJ2-7	CSARESSNEQYF	TGCAGTGCTAGAGAGAGCAGCAACGAGCAGTACTTC
TRBV27	-	-	TRBJ2-7	CATRTVGVYEQYF	TGTGCCACCCGGACCGTGGGGGTCTACGAGCAGTACTTC
TRBV5-1	-	-	TRBJ2-7	CASSLAPGQDYEQYF	TGCGCCAGCAGCTTGGCTCCAGGGCAAGACTACGAGCAGTACTTC
TRBV14	-	-	TRBJ2-2	CASSQFSGHLYTGELFF	TGTGCCAGCAGCCAATTCTCGGGACACCTTTACACCGGGGAGCTGTTTTTT
TRBV4-1	TRBD2	many	TRBJ2-1	CASSQLGLATEQFF	TGCGCCAGCAGCCAACTGGGACTAGCGACGGAGCAGTTCTTC
TRBV20-1	-	-	TRBJ1-5	CSARATSGGQPQHF	TGCAGTGCTAGGGCCACTTCTGGGGGTCAGCCCCAGCATTTT
TRBV15	TRBD2	-	TRBJ2-5	CATSRDLGLAGGQNEQYF	TGTGCCACCAGCAGGGACCTCGGACTAGCGGGAGGGCAGAATGAGCAGTACTTC
TRBV7-3	-	many	TRBJ2-3	CASSLRGLADTQYF	TGTGCCAGCAGCTTACGAGGGCTCGCAGATACGCAGTATTTT
TRBV7-3	TRBD1	-	TRBJ2-5	CASTPGGAETQYF	TGTGCCAGCACTCCAGGGGGCGCGGAGACCCAGTACTTC
TRBV7-8	-	few	TRBJ1-1	CASSLGGRMLVRGTEAFF	TGTGCCAGCAGCTTAGGGGGTCGAATGTTGGTTAGAGGCACTGAAGCTTTCTTT
TRBV4-1	-	-	TRBJ1-2	CASSQVVLGDGYTF	TGCGCCAGCAGCCAAGTGGTTTTGGGAGATGGCTACACCTTC